This entry lists 10 T cell receptor beta chains sequenced from one sample in a study of tissue T cells after allogeneic stem cell transplantation. Profiled with immunoSEQ multiplex PCR; TCRdb holds only in-frame clones, not every one. There are 20,000 to 25,000 clones in the sample; around 63% occur only once, and roughly 0.38% lies in the top ten. Sequenced input: blood. The receptor source for this set is a female BALB/c mouse in good health. The MHC haplotype of the strain is H2-d.

Worth noting for this clone: Gene names follow the mouse nomenclature. In the same sample, other DNA sequences code for this CDR3. The CDR3 reads CASSQDWTGQDTQYF. The CDR3 bases that were read are TGTGCCAGCAGCCAAGACTGGACTGGGCAAGACACCCAGTAC. The chain combines TRBV2 with TRBJ2-5; TRBD2 agrees at 8 bases. Read sequence stops 1 residue before the CDR3 end, and the germline J gene provides the missing end. Germline CDR1 and CDR2: LGHNA and YSYQKL. CDR3 length: 15 residues. The ends lost 0 bases at V and 3 bases at J; junction bases unmatched: 2.

On this clone: Germline and genes: mouse. The read falls 1 residue short of the CDR3 end, and the missing part is taken from the germline J gene. V usage is TRBV13-2 and J usage is TRBJ2-7; D gene ambiguous. The CDR3 loop spans 11 amino acids. Trimming cost V 1 base and J 4 bases, with 3 bases left between them. Germline V lookup: CDR1 NNHNN, CDR2 SYGAGS (reference sequence). The part of the CDR3 DNA that was read is TGTGCCAGCGGTGATTGGTATGAACAGTAC. Translated, it gives CASGDWYEQY. The full CDR3 reads CASGDWYEQYF.

This clone came up a few times. Gene names refer to mouse genes. The read ends 1 residue before the CDR3 terminus; that terminus is restored from the germline J gene. This chain uses TRBV1 with TRBJ1-5; D is undetermined. The CDR3 extends over 13 amino acids. Per the germline V gene, CDR1 is NSQYPW and CDR2 is LRSPGD (reference sequence). Trimming left V 2 bases short and J 5 bases short, with 7 bases between. The CDR3 loop reads CTCSARQYQAPLF. CDR3 DNA, as far as it was read: TGCACCTGCAGTGCAAGACAATACCAGGCTCCGCTT.

Notes on this clone: The gene symbols are mouse symbols. The read terminates 1 residue before the CDR3 end, so the remaining end is supplied by the germline J gene. The V gene is TRBV13-1, the J gene TRBJ1-3, with D possibly being TRBD1 (6 bases). Trimming shortened V by 5 bases and J by 0 bases, and 9 bases separated the two germline ends. The CDR3 sequence is 14 residues long. From germline, CDR1 is NSHNY and CDR2 SYGAGN. The DNA read from the CDR3 is TGTGCCAGCAGCCAACAGGGTTCTGGAAATACGCTCTAT. Translating gives CASSQQGSGNTLY. The full CDR3 sequence reads CASSQQGSGNTLYF.

This clone showed up just a few times. Mouse gene names and germline throughout. Read data end 1 residue before the CDR3 end; the end is taken from the germline J gene. The rearrangement uses TRBV19 and TRBJ1-3; D is perhaps TRBD1 (5 bases). Germline values: CDR1 FNHDT, CDR2 SITEND (reference sequence). With 2 bases removed from V and 2 bases from J, the gap between germline ends came to 8 bases. This CDR3 is 14 amino acids long. CDR3 bases read: TGTGCCAGCAGTATTGGGGGTACTGGAAATACGCTCTAT. Translated: CASSIGGTGNTLY. The full CDR3 reads CASSIGGTGNTLYF.

Turning to this clone: Gene names refer to mouse genes. Coverage ceases 1 residue before the CDR3 finishes, and the germline J gene fills in the end. V is TRBV19 and J is TRBJ2-5, with 9 bases matching TRBD1. The CDR3 loop spans 14 amino acids. Per the germline V gene, CDR1 is FNHDT and CDR2 is SITEND (reference sequence). V was clipped by 3 bases and J by 5 bases; unmatched bases: 4. The sequenced part of the CDR3 DNA is TGTGCCAGCAGTACCCGGGACAGGGCAGACACCCAGTAC. It yields the protein CASSTRDRADTQY. The entire CDR3 protein reads CASSTRDRADTQYF.

As to this clone: These gene names are mouse names. The read halts 1 residue ahead of the CDR3 end, with the missing end drawn from the germline J gene. This sample also contains other DNA sequences that code for the same CDR3. This chain joins TRBV19 and TRBJ2-3; 11 nucleotides agree with TRBD2. This CDR3 has 16 residues. Germline loops: CDR1 FNHDT, CDR2 SITEND (reference sequence). V shed 3 bases, J shed 0 bases, and the junction held 3 bases outside the gene matches. Incomplete CDR3 DNA: TGTGCCAGCAGTAGAACTGGGGGGGCGAGTGCAGAAACGCTGTAT. Its translation: CASSRTGGASAETLY. The CDR3, in full, reads CASSRTGGASAETLYF.

This clone has just one count. Germline and genes here are mouse. The read ends 1 residue shy of where the CDR3 ends; the end is completed using the germline J gene. The V gene is TRBV29, the J gene TRBJ1-2; tentative D call: TRBD1 (6 bases). CDR1 is MSHET, CDR2 SYDVDS, per germline. The V gene lost 6 bases and the J gene lost 0 bases, with 8 bases spanning the gap. This CDR3 contains 13 residues. The DNA read from the CDR3 is TGTGCTAGCAGCGGGACACCAAACTCCGACTACACC. Amino acids: CASSGTPNSDYT. The full CDR3 sequence reads CASSGTPNSDYTF. Full variable domain (missing parts from reference TRBV29 and TRBJ1-2): DMKVTQMPRYLIKRMGENVLLECGQDMSHETMYWYRQDPGLGLQLIYISYDVDSNSEGDIPKGYRVSRKKREHFSLILDSAKTNQTSVYFCASSGTPNSDYTFGSGTRLLVI.

A word on this clone: One junction end does not reproduce the germline sequence, and a read error may be involved. Germline and genes: mouse. The read stops 1 residue short of the end of the CDR3; the missing end is completed from the germline J gene. The J gene is TRBJ2-3, the V gene TRBV13-2; the match to TRBD2 covers 13 bases. From germline, CDR1 is NNHNN and CDR2 SYGAGS (reference sequence). The length of the CDR3 is 16 residues. The CDR3 loop reads CARGGTGGGSAETLYF. CDR3 DNA, as far as it was read: TGTGCCCGCGGGGGGACTGGGGGGGGTAGTGCAGAAACGCTGTAT.

Of note for this clone: One junction end disagrees with the germline gene, perhaps due to a read error. Gene names refer to mouse genes. Sequencing ends 1 residue short of the CDR3 end; the germline J gene provides the rest. The V call is TRBV19, the J call TRBJ2-1; perhaps TRBD1 as D (6 bases). Looked up from germline, CDR1 is FNHDT and CDR2 is SITEND (reference sequence). The CDR3 extends over 12 amino acids. This CDR3 is CVSSTGWAEQFF. CDR3 DNA, as far as it was read: TGTGTCAGCAGTACAGGGTGGGCTGAGCAGTTC.